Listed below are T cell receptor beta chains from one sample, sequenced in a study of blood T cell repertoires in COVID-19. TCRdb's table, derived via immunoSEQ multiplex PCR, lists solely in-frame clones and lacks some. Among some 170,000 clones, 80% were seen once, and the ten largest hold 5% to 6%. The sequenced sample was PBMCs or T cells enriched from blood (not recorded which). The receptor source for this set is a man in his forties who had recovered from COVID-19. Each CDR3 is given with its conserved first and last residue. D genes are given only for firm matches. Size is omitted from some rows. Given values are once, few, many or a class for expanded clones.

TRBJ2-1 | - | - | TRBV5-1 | CASSPGISYNEQFF | TGCGCCAGCAGCCCAGGGATATCCTACAATGAGCAGTTCTTC
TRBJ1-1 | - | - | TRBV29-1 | CSALEWNTEAFF | TGCAGCGCTCTGGAGTGGAACACTGAAGCTTTCTTT
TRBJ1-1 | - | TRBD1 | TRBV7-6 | CASSSGQGNTEAFF | TGTGCCAGCAGCTCGGGACAGGGGAACACTGAAGCTTTCTTT
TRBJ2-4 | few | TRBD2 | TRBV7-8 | CASSLEGSGGNIQYF | TGTGCCAGCAGCTTAGAGGGGAGCGGGGGAAACATTCAGTACTTC
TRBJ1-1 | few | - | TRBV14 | CASSQDRAASGVF | TGTGCCAGCAGCCAAGATCGGGCAGCCTCGGGAGTCTTT
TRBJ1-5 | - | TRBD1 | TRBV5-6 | CASSSVRDRGSNGNQPQHF | TGTGCCAGCAGCTCGGTACGGGACAGGGGAAGCAATGGCAATCAGCCCCAGCATTTT
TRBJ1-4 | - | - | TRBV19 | CASSIPRAATNEKLFF | TGTGCCAGTAGTATCCCGAGGGCGGCAACTAATGAAAAACTGTTTTTT
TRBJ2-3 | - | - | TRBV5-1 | CASSYPRGNTDTQYF | TGCGCCAGCAGCTACCCCCGGGGGAACACAGATACGCAGTATTTT
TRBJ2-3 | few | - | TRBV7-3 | CASSPRGGAYTDTQYF | TGTGCCAGCAGTCCTAGGGGGGGCGCTTACACAGATACGCAGTATTTT
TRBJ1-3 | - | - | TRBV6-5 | CASSYSWEAGNTIYF | TGTGCCAGCAGTTACTCATGGGAGGCTGGAAACACCATATATTTT
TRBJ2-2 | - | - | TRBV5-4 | CASSSPDQAGELFF | TGTGCCAGCAGCTCTCCAGACCAGGCCGGGGAGCTGTTTTTT
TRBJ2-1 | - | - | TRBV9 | CASSVPQESSYNEQFF | TGTGCCAGCAGCGTACCACAGGAGAGCTCCTACAATGAGCAGTTCTTC
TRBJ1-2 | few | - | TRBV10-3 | CAISERGGNYGYTF | TGTGCCATCAGTGAGAGGGGCGGTAACTATGGCTACACCTTC
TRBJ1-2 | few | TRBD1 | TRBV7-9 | CASSFSLRDRVNGYTF | TGTGCCAGCAGCTTTTCTCTCCGGGACAGGGTCAATGGCTACACCTTC
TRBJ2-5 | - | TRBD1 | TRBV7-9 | CASRRRGPQETQYF | TGTGCCAGCAGAAGAAGGGGGCCCCAAGAGACCCAGTACTTC
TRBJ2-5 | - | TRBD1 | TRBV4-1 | CASSQAGQGLVETQYF | TGCGCCAGCAGCCAAGCCGGACAGGGGCTTGTTGAGACCCAGTACTTC
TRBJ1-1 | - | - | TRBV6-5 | CASQPGLGTEAFF | TGTGCCAGCCAGCCGGGATTAGGCACTGAAGCTTTCTTT
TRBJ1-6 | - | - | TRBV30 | CAWLDGNSPLHF | TGTGCCTGGCTCGACGGGAATTCACCCCTCCACTTT
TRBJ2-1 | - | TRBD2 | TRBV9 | CASSSFGGEYNEQFF | TGTGCCAGCAGCTCCTTTGGGGGGGAATACAATGAGCAGTTCTTC
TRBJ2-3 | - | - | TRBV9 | CASSVDSLPTDTQYF | TGTGCCAGCAGCGTAGACAGCCTACCAACAGATACGCAGTATTTT
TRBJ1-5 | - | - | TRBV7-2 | CASSSYSLYQPQHF | TGTGCCAGCAGCTCTTATTCCCTCTATCAGCCCCAGCATTTT
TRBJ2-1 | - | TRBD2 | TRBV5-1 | CASSPSGSSYNEQFF | TGCGCCAGCAGCCCTAGCGGTAGCTCCTACAATGAGCAGTTCTTC
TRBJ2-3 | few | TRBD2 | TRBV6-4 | CASSDSAGGADTQYF | TGTGCCAGCAGTGACTCCGCGGGGGGCGCAGATACGCAGTATTTT